Sequencing of this TCR beta chain was carried out in a study of Ad26.COV2.S vaccination and SARS-CoV-2 variants. The repertoire was sequenced with immunoSEQ multiplex PCR; TCRdb's copy has only in-frame clones and lacks some. The sample yields around 370,000 clones, roughly 81% seen once. Treatment noted: roughly 20 received Ad26.COV2.S at low or high dose, single or two shots; 5 received placebo; per-sample allocation not given. The study sampled participants on day 63 after the first vaccine or placebo injection. CDR1 SGHNT and CDR2 YYREEE come from the germline V gene (reference sequence). There are 14 residues in the CDR3. Trimming removed 4 bases at V and 4 bases at J, with 14 bases between.

The chain has TRBV5-4 and TRBJ2-5; D gene uncertain. This TCR came from a person between 18 and 65 years old who received the Ad26.COV2.S COVID-19 vaccine or a placebo. Sample: peripheral blood, taken in a trial of Ad26.COV2.S vaccine versus placebo. This CDR3 is CASSPHATGETQYF. CDR3 DNA sequence: TGTGCCAGCAGCCCCCACGCTACGGGAGAGACCCAGTACTTC.